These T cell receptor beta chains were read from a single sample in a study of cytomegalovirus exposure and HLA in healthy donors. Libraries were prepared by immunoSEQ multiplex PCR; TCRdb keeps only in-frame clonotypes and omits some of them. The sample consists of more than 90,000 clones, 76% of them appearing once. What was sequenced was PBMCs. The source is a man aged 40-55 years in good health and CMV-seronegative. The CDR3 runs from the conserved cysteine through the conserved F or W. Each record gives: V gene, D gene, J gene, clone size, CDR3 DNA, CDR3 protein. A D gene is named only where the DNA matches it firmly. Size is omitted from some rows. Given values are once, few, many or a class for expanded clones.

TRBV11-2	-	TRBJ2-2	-	TGTGCCAGCAGCTTGAGGGGGGGGAATGGTTACACCGGGGAGCTGTTTTTT	CASSLRGGNGYTGELFF
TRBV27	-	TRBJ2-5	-	TGTGCCAGCAGTGTTAATTTGGGGGCGACAGGAGAGACCCAGTACTTC	CASSVNLGATGETQYF
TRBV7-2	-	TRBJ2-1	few	TGTGCCAGCAGCTTAGATCGCAATGAGCAGTTCTTC	CASSLDRNEQFF
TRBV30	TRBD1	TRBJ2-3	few	TGTGCCTGGAGTTATGTCGGAACAGGGGGCAGGCAGTATTTT	CAWSYVGTGGRQYF
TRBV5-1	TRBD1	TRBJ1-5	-	TGCGCCAGCAGGGAAGGACAGGGTGAAAGCAATCAGCCCCAGCATTTT	CASREGQGESNQPQHF
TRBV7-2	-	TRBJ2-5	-	TGTGCCAGCAGCTTTGACGGGAGTTTTGAGACCCAGTACTTC	CASSFDGSFETQYF
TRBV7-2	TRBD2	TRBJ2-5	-	TGTGCCAGCAGCTTAGTAAGCGGGAAGGAGACCCAGTACTTC	CASSLVSGKETQYF
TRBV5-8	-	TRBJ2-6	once	TGTGCCAGCAGCTTTAGTCGTTTC	CASSFSRF
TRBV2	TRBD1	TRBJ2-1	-	TGTGCCAGCAGTGAAAGGCCCATGCGACAGGGGCCCTACAATGAGCAGTTCTTC	CASSERPMRQGPYNEQFF
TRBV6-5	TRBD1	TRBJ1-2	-	TGTGCCAGCAGGCAGGGACAGGTGTTCTATGGCTACACCTTC	CASRQGQVFYGYTF
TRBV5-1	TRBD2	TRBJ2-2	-	TGCGCCAGCAGCTTTTACCCGGGGGGGCAGCGGAACACCGGGGAGCTGTTTTTT	CASSFYPGGQRNTGELFF
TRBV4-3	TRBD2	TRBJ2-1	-	TGCGCCAGCAGCCAAGACGTGGGACTAGCGGGAGTTGAGCAGTTCTTC	CASSQDVGLAGVEQFF
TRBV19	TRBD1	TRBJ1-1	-	TGTGCCAGTAGTATAGCACAGGGGACAATCACTGAAGCTTTCTTT	CASSIAQGTITEAFF
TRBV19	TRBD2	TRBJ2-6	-	TGTGCCAGTCGTAAGACTAGCGGGGGCTCTGGGGCCAACGTCCTGACTTTC	CASRKTSGGSGANVLTF
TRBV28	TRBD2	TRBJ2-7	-	TGTGCCAGCTCCCTCGAGCGGGGCAGGGTCTACGAGCAGTACTTC	CASSLERGRVYEQYF
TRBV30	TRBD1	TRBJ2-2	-	TGTGCCTGGGCCCAGGGGGTTGACGGGGAGCTGTTTTTT	CAWAQGVDGELFF
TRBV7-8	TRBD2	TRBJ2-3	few	TGTGCCAGCAGCCACCCGAGGCGGGAGCGGGGCCCAGATACGCAGTATTTT	CASSHPRRERGPDTQYF
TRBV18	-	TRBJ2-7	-	TGTGCCAGCTCACGTGGCGGGGCCTACGAGCAGTACTTC	CASSRGGAYEQYF
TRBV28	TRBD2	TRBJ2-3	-	TGTGCCAGCAGTTTAGGACTAGCGGGATTCACAGATACGCAGTATTTT	CASSLGLAGFTDTQYF
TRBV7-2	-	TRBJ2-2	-	TGTGCCAGCAGCCCGCAGGGACTCGGGGCCGGGGAGCTGTTTTTT	CASSPQGLGAGELFF
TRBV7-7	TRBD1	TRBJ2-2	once	TGTGCCAGCAGCCCACAGGGGTACACCGGGGAGCTGTTTTTT	CASSPQGYTGELFF
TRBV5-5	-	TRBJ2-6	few	TGTGCCAGCAGCTTGTTGGTGGGTGGGAGCTCTGGGGCCAACGTCCTGACTTTC	CASSLLVGGSSGANVLTF
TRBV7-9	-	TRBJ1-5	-	TGTTCCAGCAGCCAACAGGGACAGCCCCAGCATTTT	CSSSQQGQPQHF
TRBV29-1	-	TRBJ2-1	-	TGCAGCGTTAACGCGTACAATGAGCAGTTCTTC	CSVNAYNEQFF
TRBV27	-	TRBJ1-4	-	TGTGCCAGCAGTCTACAGGGACCGTCGGAAAAACTGTTTTTT	CASSLQGPSEKLFF
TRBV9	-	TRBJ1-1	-	TGTGCCAGCAGCCCACAGGCCTCGAACACTGAAGCTTTCTTT	CASSPQASNTEAFF
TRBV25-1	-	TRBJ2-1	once	TGTGCCAGCGGCAAAGGGGCGAGCTCCTACAATGAGCAGTTCTTC	CASGKGASSYNEQFF